This T cell receptor beta chain was retrieved from a study of blood T cell repertoires in COVID-19. How the authors handled the data: It was from reference gene primer amplification that nucleated cell counts were estimated. Data came from immunoSEQ multiplex PCR; TCRdb stores just in-frame clones and leaves some out. From that table come the V and J calls and clone size; the DNA was used to work out D and trimming. The sample includes 200,000 to 250,000 clones, roughly 80% of them seen just once. The ends were cut back, 2 bases at V and 0 bases at J, with 11 bases in the middle. Per the germline V gene, CDR1 is SGHTA and CDR2 is FQGTGA. The CDR3 is 16 residues long.

The receptor was isolated from a woman older than 75 with acute or convalescent COVID-19. The chain employs TRBV7-3 and TRBJ2-1, with no clear D. Sequenced material: peripheral blood. In DNA form, the CDR3 reads TGTGCCAGCAGCTTAGGTCATCGAGACTCCTACAATGAGCAGTTCTTC. Protein product: CASSLGHRDSYNEQFF.